The following is a TCR beta chain sequence with its context. The sample originates from a study of blood T cell repertoires in COVID-19. This CDR3 contains 11 residues. The germline V and J ends were trimmed by 5 bases and 7 bases, with 9 bases remaining between them. CDR1 and CDR2 from the germline V gene are SQVTM and ANQGSEA. TCRdb's copy holds only in-frame clones and misses some; the assay was immunoSEQ multiplex PCR. Of 80,000 to 100,000 clones listed, 82% are singletons. The sequenced material came from peripheral blood. This TCR came from a man aged 65-85 years with active or convalescent COVID-19. This chain uses TRBV29-1 with TRBJ2-1; D remains unclear. The DNA for the CDR3 is TGCAGCGTTAGATTGCGGAATGAGCAGTTCTTC. The encoded protein is CSVRLRNEQFF.